This entry lists 30 T cell receptor beta chains sequenced from one sample in a study of blood T cell repertoires in COVID-19. Produced via immunoSEQ multiplex PCR; TCRdb's table is partial and in-frame only. The table includes about 220,000 clones, 80% to 90% detected once. The sample was peripheral blood. The source of these receptors is a woman aged 60 to 75 who had recovered from COVID-19.

The chain combines TRBV7-2 with TRBJ2-1; a weak D match, TRBD1 (6 bases). V was pared by 4 bases and J by 6 bases, with 22 bases between. Germline CDR1 reads SGHTA; CDR2 reads FQGNSA. The length of the CDR3 is 17 residues. The CDR3, as DNA: TGTGCCAGCAGCTACACCCAATCAGGGGCCCGACGCAATGAGCAGTTCTTC. This gives the protein CASSYTQSGARRNEQFF.

The chain recombines TRBV4-2 with TRBJ1-1; D uncertain. The CDR3 covers 13 residues. V lost 3 bases to trimming and J lost 7 bases, with 12 bases between them. CDR1 is LGHNA and CDR2 is YNFKEQ in the germline V gene. The CDR3 protein is CASSQGADLEAFF. Here the CDR3 DNA reads TGTGCCAGCAGCCAGGGAGCAGACCTTGAAGCTTTCTTT.

The chain uses TRBV2 and TRBJ2-5; TRBD2 aligns across 7 bases. The CDR3 has 13 amino acids. V lost 4 bases, J lost 3 bases, and 2 bases stayed unmatched. The germline CDR1 and CDR2 sequences are SNHLY and FYNNEI. DNA of the CDR3: TGTGCCAGCAGTGTGGCGGGGGAAGAGACCCAGTACTTC. Translation gives CASSVAGEETQYF.

The V gene is TRBV27, the J gene TRBJ1-6, with 9 bases lining up with TRBD1. The CDR3 covers 16 residues. With V trimmed by 3 bases and J by 8 bases, 8 bases remained unmatched. Germline CDR1 reads MNHEY; CDR2 reads SMNVEV (reference sequence). CDR3 DNA: TGTGCCAGCAGTTTTACACAGGGGGCGATTGATTCACCCCTCCACTTT. It codes for CASSFTQGAIDSPLHF.

The gene calls are TRBV2 and TRBJ1-1; TRBD1 is a possible D gene (6 bases). From germline, CDR1 is SNHLY and CDR2 FYNNEI. The CDR3 spans 13 residues. V lost 9 bases to trimming and J lost 1 base, with 12 bases between them. The CDR3 coding sequence is TGTGCCAGTCAACAGGGACCGAACACTGAAGCTTTCTTT. Translating it yields CASQQGPNTEAFF.

V is TRBV7-9 and J is TRBJ2-7, with TRBD1 identical over 9 bases. J lost 6 bases, V lost 8 bases, and 5 bases had no gene match. From germline, CDR1 is SEHNR and CDR2 FQNEAQ (reference sequence). The CDR3 is made up of 12 amino acids. The CDR3 is CASGGQGAEQYF. The DNA of the CDR3 is TGTGCCAGCGGGGGACAGGGTGCCGAGCAGTACTTC.

This CDR3 reads CASSFRGGYGYTF. The CDR3, as DNA: TGTGCCAGCAGTTTCCGGGGAGGATATGGCTACACCTTC. The chain couples TRBV12-3 or TRBV12-4 to TRBJ1-2, with D hard to call. CDR3 length: 13 residues. Trimming pared 3 bases from V and 5 bases from J, leaving 10 bases between.

The chain links TRBV5-4 to TRBJ2-3; D gene ambiguous. The germline V gene has CDR1 SGHNT and CDR2 YYREEE (reference sequence). The CDR3 has 12 amino acids. Trimming pared 4 bases from V and 7 bases from J, leaving 10 bases between. The CDR3 DNA reads TGTGCCAGCAGCGATAACGAGAATACGCAGTATTTT. Protein product: CASSDNENTQYF.

This clone was observed a few times. The sample carries other DNA sequences with the same CDR3. The CDR3 protein is CASSPTGNTEAFF. The CDR3 bases are TGTGCCAGCAGCCCGACTGGGAACACTGAAGCTTTCTTT. This chain connects TRBV12-3 or TRBV12-4 to TRBJ1-1; D remains unclear. Trimming removed 6 bases from V and 1 base from J, with 9 bases in between. This CDR3 is 13 amino acids long.

This clone was recorded only once. The chain is built from TRBV19 and TRBJ2-5; D may be TRBD1 (5 bases). There are 13 residues in the CDR3. Per germline, CDR1 LNHDA and CDR2 SQIVND (reference sequence). V was pared by 5 bases and J by 1 base, with 8 bases between. CDR3 region: CASSRTRQETQYF. CDR3 DNA sequence: TGTGCCAGTAGTCGGACACGCCAAGAGACCCAGTACTTC.

This clone came up a few times. The chain has TRBV6-5 and TRBJ1-2; 7 nucleotides align to TRBD1. J lost 4 bases, V lost 5 bases, and 7 bases had no gene match. Looked up from germline, CDR1 is MNHEY and CDR2 is SVGAGI. There are 14 residues in the CDR3. CDR3 loop: CASSPHRGTYGYTF. The CDR3 DNA reads as TGTGCCAGCAGTCCCCACAGGGGTACCTATGGCTACACCTTC.

The chain joins TRBV6-6 to TRBJ1-4, with 9 positions matching TRBD1. The V gene's germline CDR1 is MNHNY and CDR2 SVGAGI (reference sequence). The J segment lost 10 bases and the V segment lost 0 bases, leaving 6 bases of the junction unmatched. This CDR3 has 15 residues. CDR3 bases: TGTGCCAGCAGTTACTCCCGACAGGGGGACGGAAAACTGTTTTTT. It encodes CASSYSRQGDGKLFF.

This chain uses TRBV6-6 with TRBJ2-5, with D tentatively TRBD1 (6 bases). V lost 11 bases, J lost 4 bases, and 20 bases lay in between. Germline V gene data show CDR1 as MNHNY and CDR2 as SVGAGI (reference sequence). This CDR3 comprises 14 residues. CDR3 nucleotides: TGTGCCGGATCGGGTTCGGACAGCGGAGAGACCCAGTACTTC. Residues: CAGSGSDSGETQYF.

The chain combines TRBV19 with TRBJ1-2; 8 positions match TRBD1. The germline V gene encodes CDR1 LNHDA and CDR2 SQIVND (reference sequence). Losses at the gene ends were 1 base for V and 8 bases for J; bases not matched to a gene: 9. This CDR3 comprises 15 residues. CDR3 coding DNA: TGTGCCAGTAGTATAGCTGCCAGGGGGCACAGCGGCTACACCTTC. It yields the protein CASSIAARGHSGYTF.

The rearrangement links TRBV4-1 to TRBJ1-6, with a tentative D call TRBD1 (5 bases). V was cut by 1 base and J by 8 bases, with 15 bases left in between. Germline loops: CDR1 MGHRA, CDR2 YSYEKL. The CDR3 loop spans 16 amino acids. CDR3 in amino acids: CASSQAPGLYDSPLHF. The CDR3 DNA reads as TGCGCCAGCAGCCAAGCGCCGGGACTTTACGATTCACCCCTCCACTTT.

The rearrangement joins TRBV18 to TRBJ1-6; 9 nucleotides agree with TRBD1. The J segment lost 7 bases and the V segment lost 2 bases, leaving 6 bases of the junction unmatched. The CDR3 length is 16 residues. From germline, CDR1 is KGHSH and CDR2 LQKENI. CDR3 protein: CASSPYRDRVNSPLHF. The CDR3 nucleotides are TGTGCCAGCTCACCATACCGGGACAGGGTAAATTCACCCCTCCACTTT.

This sequence joins TRBV6-2 or TRBV6-3 and TRBJ2-1; 9 bases fit TRBD2. V trimming: 0 bases; J trimming: 5 bases; junction bases outside the gene matches: 8. Germline V lookup: CDR1 MNHEY, CDR2 SVGEGT. CDR3 length: 17 amino acids. The CDR3 loop is CASSYSVASGNHNEQFF. The CDR3, as DNA: TGTGCCAGCAGTTACTCGGTAGCTAGCGGGAACCACAATGAGCAGTTCTTC.

Comment on this clone: The junction departs from germline at one end; a sequencing error may be responsible. The V call is TRBV27, the J call TRBJ1-1; D might be TRBD1 (5 bases). CDR3 length: 15 amino acids. Germline CDR1 is MNHEY and CDR2 is SMNVEV (reference sequence). CDR3 in amino acids: CASSLSGQLNAEAFF. In nucleotides, the CDR3 is TGTGCCAGCAGTTTATCGGGGCAGCTGAACGCTGAAGCTTTCTTT.

In DNA form, the CDR3 reads TGTGCCAGCAGCAAAGCTGGTTGCAGGGGACACCTCAGCTCCTATAATTCACCCCTCCACTTT. This encodes CASSKAGCRGHLSSYNSPLHF. This rearrangement joins TRBV21-1 to TRBJ1-6; the table names TRBD1, a call not compared with the DNA. TRBV21-1 is noted as a pseudogene. CDR3 length: 21 amino acids.

The chain has TRBV4-1 and TRBJ1-1; the match to TRBD1 covers 10 bases. This CDR3 contains 15 residues. Germline V gene data show CDR1 as MGHRA and CDR2 as YSYEKL. J was trimmed by 2 bases and V by 8 bases; bases with no gene match: 8. CDR3 sequence: CASAGGQGINTEAFF. CDR3 DNA sequence: TGCGCCAGCGCGGGGGGACAGGGGATCAACACTGAAGCTTTCTTT.

The chain has TRBV6-1 and TRBJ1-2; D possibly corresponds to TRBD1 (6 bases). The CDR3 extends over 14 amino acids. Germline V gene lookup returns CDR1 MNHNS and CDR2 SASEGT. V lost 3 bases and J 3 bases, leaving 11 bases between the germline ends. The CDR3: CASSDRGIDYGYTF. DNA of the CDR3: TGTGCCAGCAGTGACAGGGGAATAGACTATGGCTACACCTTC.

The J gene is TRBJ1-6, the V gene TRBV6-6, with D possibly TRBD1 on 5 matching bases. This CDR3 contains 13 residues. Germline CDR1 is MNHNY and CDR2 is SVGAGI (reference sequence). V was trimmed by 6 bases and J by 7 bases, leaving 10 bases between them. The CDR3 nucleotides are TGTGCCAGCAGCCTACAGGCAAATTCACCCCTCCACTTT. Translation: CASSLQANSPLHF.

The rearrangement links TRBV30 to TRBJ2-3, with 14 nucleotides matching TRBD2. V lost 2 bases, J lost 2 bases, and 9 bases stayed unmatched. Per germline, CDR1 GTSNPN and CDR2 SVGIG (reference sequence). The CDR3 is 18 residues long. The CDR3 is CAWSTRTSGGPFTDTQYF. CDR3 nucleotide sequence: TGTGCCTGGAGTACCAGGACTAGCGGGGGGCCTTTCACAGATACGCAGTATTTT.

CDR3 sequence: CASSLPGLGYGYTF. As DNA, the CDR3 is TGTGCCAGCAGCCTTCCCGGGTTAGGCTATGGCTACACCTTC. The chain combines TRBV6-2 or TRBV6-3 with TRBJ1-2; no definite D call. Trimming removed 6 bases from V and 4 bases from J, with 15 bases in between. In germline, CDR1 is MNHEY, CDR2 SVGEGT. This CDR3 spans 14 amino acids.

The V and J genes are TRBV6-2 or TRBV6-3 and TRBJ1-4; D is uncertain. Germline values: CDR1 MNHEY, CDR2 SVGEGT. The CDR3 runs to 15 residues. Trimming stripped 6 bases from V and 3 bases from J, with 14 bases between. This CDR3 reads CASRPNRYANEKLFF. CDR3 DNA: TGTGCCAGCAGACCTAACAGATACGCTAATGAAAAACTGTTTTTT.

J is TRBJ2-2 and V is TRBV5-1, with D possibly matching TRBD1 (5 bases). Germline-derived CDR1 and CDR2 are SGHRS and YFSETQ. V lost 0 bases and J 4 bases, leaving 13 bases between the germline ends. The CDR3 has 16 amino acids. The CDR3 loop reads CASSLGVWGSTGELFF. DNA for the CDR3: TGCGCCAGCAGCTTGGGAGTGTGGGGCAGCACCGGGGAGCTGTTTTTT.

As to this clone: One end of the junction varies from germline; a read error may be responsible. Different DNA sequences within this sample yield the same CDR3. V and J are TRBV19 and TRBJ1-1; weak D call: TRBD1 (6 bases). The CDR3 is made up of 14 amino acids. CDR1 LNHDA and CDR2 SQIVND come from the germline V gene (reference sequence). CDR3 loop: CASINQGWSTEAFF. CDR3 sequence (DNA): TGTGCCAGTATTAACCAGGGGTGGAGCACTGAGGCTTTCTTT.

The chain uses TRBV4-1 and TRBJ1-2; D not certain. CDR1 MGHRA and CDR2 YSYEKL come from the germline V gene. This CDR3 contains 15 residues. The V end lost 0 bases, the J end lost 1 base, and 9 bases lay between the germline ends. CDR3 amino acids: CASSQDGRGNYGYTF. In nucleotides, the CDR3 is TGCGCCAGCAGCCAAGACGGACGGGGTAACTATGGCTACACCTTC.

The chain couples TRBV7-2 to TRBJ2-2, with D unresolved. Trimming shortened V by 4 bases and J by 0 bases, and 6 bases separated the two germline ends. The germline gives CDR1 SGHTA, CDR2 FQGNSA. The CDR3 length is 14 residues. In nucleotides, the CDR3 is TGTGCCAGCAGCTACACCCCGAACACCGGGGAGCTGTTTTTT. Translated, it gives CASSYTPNTGELFF. Full variable domain (rest looked up from reference TRBV7-2 and TRBJ2-2): GAGVSQSPSNKVTEKGKDVELRCDPISGHTALYWYRQSLGQGLEFLIYFQGNSAPDKSGLPSDRFSAERTGGSVSTLTIQRTQQEDSAVYLCASSYTPNTGELFFGEGSRLTVL.

This clone has only one observation. The V gene is TRBV9, the J gene TRBJ1-6, with 12 nucleotides matching TRBD1. Germline CDR1 reads SGDLS; CDR2 reads YYNGEE. CDR3 length equals 16 residues. V lost 3 bases to trimming and J lost 8 bases; unmatched junction nucleotides: 6. CDR3 sequence reads: CASSAGQGAIDSPLHF. CDR3 bases: TGTGCCAGCAGCGCGGGACAGGGGGCGATTGATTCACCCCTCCACTTT. Using reference TRBV9 and TRBJ1-6 for the parts outside the CDR3, the full variable domain is DSGVTQTPKHLITATGQRVTLRCSPRSGDLSVYWYQQSLDQGLQFLIQYYNGEERAKGNILERFSAQQFPDLHSELNLSSLELGDSALYFCASSAGQGAIDSPLHFGNGTRLTVT.